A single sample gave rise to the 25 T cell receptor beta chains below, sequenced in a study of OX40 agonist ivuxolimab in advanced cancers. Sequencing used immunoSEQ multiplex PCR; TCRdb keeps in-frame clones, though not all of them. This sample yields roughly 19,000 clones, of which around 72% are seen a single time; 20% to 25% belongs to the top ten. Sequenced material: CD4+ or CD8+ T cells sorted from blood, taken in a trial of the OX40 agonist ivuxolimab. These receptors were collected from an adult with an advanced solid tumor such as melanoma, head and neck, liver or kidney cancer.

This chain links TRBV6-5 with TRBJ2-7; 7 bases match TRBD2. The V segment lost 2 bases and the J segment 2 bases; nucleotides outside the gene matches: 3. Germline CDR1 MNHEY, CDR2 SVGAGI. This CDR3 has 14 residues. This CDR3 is CASSYGAGAYEQYF. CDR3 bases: TGTGCCAGCAGTTACGGTGCGGGGGCCTACGAGCAGTACTTC.

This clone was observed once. CDR3 sequence (DNA): TGTGCCAGCAGCTTTGGGGGGACTACTGAGACCCAGTACTTC. Its protein is CASSFGGTTETQYF. The J gene is TRBJ2-5, the V gene TRBV7-9; 7 positions agree with TRBD2. V was clipped by 3 bases and J by 5 bases; unmatched bases: 6. Germline assignment: CDR1 SEHNR and CDR2 FQNEAQ (reference sequence). The CDR3 has 14 residues.

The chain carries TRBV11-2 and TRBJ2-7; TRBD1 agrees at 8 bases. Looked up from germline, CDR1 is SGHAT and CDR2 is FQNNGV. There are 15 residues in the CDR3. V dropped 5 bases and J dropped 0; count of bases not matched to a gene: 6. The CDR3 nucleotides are TGTGCCAGCAGCCCGGGGACAGGTCTCTCCTACGAGCAGTACTTC. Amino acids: CASSPGTGLSYEQYF.

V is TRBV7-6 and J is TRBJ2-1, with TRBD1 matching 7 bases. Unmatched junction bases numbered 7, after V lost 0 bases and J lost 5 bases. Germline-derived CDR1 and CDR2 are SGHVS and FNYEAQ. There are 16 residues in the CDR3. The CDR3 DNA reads TGTGCCAGCAGCTTAGCGGGACAGAGTTATCACAATGAGCAGTTCTTC. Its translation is CASSLAGQSYHNEQFF.

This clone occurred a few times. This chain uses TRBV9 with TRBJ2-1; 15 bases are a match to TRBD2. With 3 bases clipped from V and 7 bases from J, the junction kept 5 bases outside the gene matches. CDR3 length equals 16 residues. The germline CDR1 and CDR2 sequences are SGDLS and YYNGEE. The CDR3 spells CASSDGLAGGRNEQFF. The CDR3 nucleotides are TGTGCCAGCAGCGATGGACTAGCGGGGGGGAGAAATGAGCAGTTCTTC.

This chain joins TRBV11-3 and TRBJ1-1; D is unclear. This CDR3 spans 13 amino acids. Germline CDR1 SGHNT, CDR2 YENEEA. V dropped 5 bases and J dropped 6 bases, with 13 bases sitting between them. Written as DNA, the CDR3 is TGTGCCAGCAGCCCTTTTGGTGTGGCTGAAGCTTTCTTT. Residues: CASSPFGVAEAFF.

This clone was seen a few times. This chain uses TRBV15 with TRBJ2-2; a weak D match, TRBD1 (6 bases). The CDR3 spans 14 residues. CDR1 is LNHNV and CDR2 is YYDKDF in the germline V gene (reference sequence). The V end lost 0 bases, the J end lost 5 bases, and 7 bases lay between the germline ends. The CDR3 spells CATSRDQGTGELFF. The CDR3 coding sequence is TGTGCCACCAGCAGAGATCAGGGGACCGGGGAGCTGTTTTTT.

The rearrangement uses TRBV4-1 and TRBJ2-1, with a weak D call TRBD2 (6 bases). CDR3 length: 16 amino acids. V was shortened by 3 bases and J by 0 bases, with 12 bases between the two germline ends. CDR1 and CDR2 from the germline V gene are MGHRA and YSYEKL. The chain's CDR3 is CASSHAGGSSYNEQFF. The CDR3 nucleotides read TGCGCCAGCAGCCATGCTGGGGGGTCCTCCTACAATGAGCAGTTCTTC.

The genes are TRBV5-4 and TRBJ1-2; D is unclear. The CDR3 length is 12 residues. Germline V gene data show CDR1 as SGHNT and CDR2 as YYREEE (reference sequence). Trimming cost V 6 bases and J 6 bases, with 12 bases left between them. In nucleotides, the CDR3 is TGTGCCAGCATCAAGGACGGTGATGGCTACACCTTC. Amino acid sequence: CASIKDGDGYTF.

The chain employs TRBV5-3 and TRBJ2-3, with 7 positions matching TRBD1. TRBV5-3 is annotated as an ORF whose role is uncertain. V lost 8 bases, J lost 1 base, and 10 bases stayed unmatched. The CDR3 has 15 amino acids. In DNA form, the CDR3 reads TGTGCCAGCAGCCCCAGACAGGGACGCACAGATACGCAGTATTTT. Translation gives CASSPRQGRTDTQYF.

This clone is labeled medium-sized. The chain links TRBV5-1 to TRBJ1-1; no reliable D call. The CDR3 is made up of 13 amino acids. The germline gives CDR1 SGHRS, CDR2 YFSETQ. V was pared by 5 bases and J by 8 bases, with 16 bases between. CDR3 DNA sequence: TGCGCCAGCAGGGCGGGAAGGGAATGGGAAGCTTTCTTT. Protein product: CASRAGREWEAFF.

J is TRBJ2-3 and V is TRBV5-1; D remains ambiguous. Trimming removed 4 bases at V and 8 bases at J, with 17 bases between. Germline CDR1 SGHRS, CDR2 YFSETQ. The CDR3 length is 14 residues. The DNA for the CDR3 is TGCGCCAGCAGCGAAACTGCCGCTATGGGTACGCAGTATTTT. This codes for CASSETAAMGTQYF.

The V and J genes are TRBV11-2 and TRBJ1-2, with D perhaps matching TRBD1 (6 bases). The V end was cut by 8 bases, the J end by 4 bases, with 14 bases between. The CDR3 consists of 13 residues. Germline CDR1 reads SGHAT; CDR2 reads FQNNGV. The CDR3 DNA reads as TGTGCCAGCTCCGAGGGGGTGTTCTATGGCTACACCTTC. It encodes CASSEGVFYGYTF.

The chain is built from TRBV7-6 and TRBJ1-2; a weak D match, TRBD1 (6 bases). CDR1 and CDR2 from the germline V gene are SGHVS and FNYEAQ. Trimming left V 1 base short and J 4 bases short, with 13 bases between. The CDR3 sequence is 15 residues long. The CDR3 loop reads CASSLDPDSLYGYTF. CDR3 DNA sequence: TGTGCCAGCAGCTTAGACCCGGACAGCCTCTATGGCTACACCTTC.

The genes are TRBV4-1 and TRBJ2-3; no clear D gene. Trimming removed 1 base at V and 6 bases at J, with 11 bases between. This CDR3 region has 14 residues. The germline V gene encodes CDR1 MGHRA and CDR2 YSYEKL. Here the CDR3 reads CASSQVPVTDTQYF. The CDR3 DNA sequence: TGCGCCAGCAGCCAAGTTCCAGTGACGGATACGCAGTATTTT.

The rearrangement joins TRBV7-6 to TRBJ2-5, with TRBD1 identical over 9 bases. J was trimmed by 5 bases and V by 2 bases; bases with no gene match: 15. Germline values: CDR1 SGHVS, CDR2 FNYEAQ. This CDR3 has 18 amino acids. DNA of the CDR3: TGTGCCAGCAGCTTATCTATTCCCGGGACAGGGAGGTTGGAGACCCAGTACTTC. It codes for CASSLSIPGTGRLETQYF. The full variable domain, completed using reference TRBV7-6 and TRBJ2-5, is GAGVSQSPRYKVTKRGQDVALRCDPISGHVSLYWYRQALGQGPEFLTYFNYEAQQDKSGLPNDRFSAERPEGSISTLTIQRTEQRDSAMYRCASSLSIPGTGRLETQYFGPGTRLLVL.

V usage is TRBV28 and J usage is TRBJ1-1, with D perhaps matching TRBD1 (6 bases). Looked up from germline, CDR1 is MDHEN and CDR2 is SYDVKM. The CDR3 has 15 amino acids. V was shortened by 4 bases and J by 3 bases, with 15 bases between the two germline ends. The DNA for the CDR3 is TGTGCCAGCAGTTCGATCGGCGGGGGGCACACTGAAGCTTTCTTT. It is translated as CASSSIGGGHTEAFF. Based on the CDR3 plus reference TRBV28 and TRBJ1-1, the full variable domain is DVKVTQSSRYLVKRTGEKVFLECVQDMDHENMFWYRQDPGLGLRLIYFSYDVKMKEKGDIPEGYSVSREKKERFSLILESASTNQTSMYLCASSSIGGGHTEAFFGQGTRLTVV.

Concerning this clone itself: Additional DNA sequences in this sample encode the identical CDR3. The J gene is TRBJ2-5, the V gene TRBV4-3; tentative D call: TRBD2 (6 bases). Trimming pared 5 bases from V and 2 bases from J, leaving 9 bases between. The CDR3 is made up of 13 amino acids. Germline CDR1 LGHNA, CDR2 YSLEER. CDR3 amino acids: CASSGGSQETQYF. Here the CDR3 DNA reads TGCGCCAGCAGCGGGGGGAGTCAAGAGACCCAGTACTTC.

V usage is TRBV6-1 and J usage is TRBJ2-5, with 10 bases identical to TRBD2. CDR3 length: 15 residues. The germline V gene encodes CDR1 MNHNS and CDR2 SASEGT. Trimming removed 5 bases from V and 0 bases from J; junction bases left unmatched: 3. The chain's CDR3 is CASSPSGGDQETQYF. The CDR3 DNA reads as TGTGCCAGCAGTCCAAGCGGGGGGGACCAAGAGACCCAGTACTTC.

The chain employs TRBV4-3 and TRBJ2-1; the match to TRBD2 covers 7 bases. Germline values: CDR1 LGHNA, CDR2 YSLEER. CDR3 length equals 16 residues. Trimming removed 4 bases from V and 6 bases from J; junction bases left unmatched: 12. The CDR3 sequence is CASSRFGGIPGNEQFF. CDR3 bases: TGCGCCAGCAGCCGGTTCGGGGGGATCCCCGGCAATGAGCAGTTCTTC.

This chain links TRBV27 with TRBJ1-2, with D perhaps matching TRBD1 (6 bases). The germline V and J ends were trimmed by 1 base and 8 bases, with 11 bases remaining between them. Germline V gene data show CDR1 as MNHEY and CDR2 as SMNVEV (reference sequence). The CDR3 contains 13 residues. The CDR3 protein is CASSLWNREGYTF. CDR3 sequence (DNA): TGTGCCAGCAGTTTATGGAACAGGGAGGGCTACACCTTC.

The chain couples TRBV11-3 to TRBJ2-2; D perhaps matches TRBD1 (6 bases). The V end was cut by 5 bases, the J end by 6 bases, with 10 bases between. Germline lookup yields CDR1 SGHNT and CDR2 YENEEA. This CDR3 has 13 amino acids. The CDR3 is CASSGRGSGELFF. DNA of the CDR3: TGTGCCAGCAGCGGAAGGGGGTCCGGGGAGCTGTTTTTT.

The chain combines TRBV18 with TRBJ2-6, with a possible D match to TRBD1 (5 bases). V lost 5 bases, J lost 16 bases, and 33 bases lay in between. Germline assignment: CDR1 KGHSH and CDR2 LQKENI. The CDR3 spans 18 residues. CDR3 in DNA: TGTGCCAGCTCAAATACATTGGACATTTACAAGTCGGGCCAACGTCTGACTTTC. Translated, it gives CASSNTLDIYKSGQRLTF.

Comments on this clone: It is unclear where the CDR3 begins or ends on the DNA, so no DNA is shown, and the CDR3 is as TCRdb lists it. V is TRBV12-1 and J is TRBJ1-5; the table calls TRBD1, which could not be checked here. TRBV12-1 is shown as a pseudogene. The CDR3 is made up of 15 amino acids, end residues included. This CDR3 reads CASSFVAQGIQPQHF.

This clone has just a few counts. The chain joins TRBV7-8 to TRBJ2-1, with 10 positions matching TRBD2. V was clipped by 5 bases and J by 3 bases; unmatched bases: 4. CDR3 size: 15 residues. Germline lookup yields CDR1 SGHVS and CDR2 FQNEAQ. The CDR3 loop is CASSGLADFYNEQFF. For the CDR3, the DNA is TGTGCCAGCAGCGGACTAGCGGATTTCTACAATGAGCAGTTCTTC.